The present T cell receptor beta chain was sequenced within a study of shared clonotypes between healthy human individuals. Details on this clone: The antigen is unknown.

Per sorted-subset replicate PCR, input was approximately 0.2 ug DNA, representing around 28,000 T cell genomes. The table came from immunoSEQ multiplex PCR; TCRdb's copy has only in-frame clones and leaves some out. This table holds about 710,000 clones, over 55% found once. Study observations and caveats: Memory subsets generally showed lower estimated richness than naive subsets. With a handful of donors compared, 4% to 5% of naive CD4 clonotypes were shared.

V shed 8 bases and J shed 0 bases, with 13 bases lying between them. The CDR3 has 14 amino acids. In germline, CDR1 is MNHEY, CDR2 SVGAGI. Input material: memory CD4+ T cells sorted from blood. The subset was: CD45RA-negative fraction. The chain links TRBV6-5 to TRBJ1-1, with D tentatively TRBD1 (6 bases). The receptor's source is a woman aged 30 to 39 in good health. The CDR3 DNA reads TGTGCCAGCCGTCTGGGGGGCTTGAACACTGAAGCTTTCTTT. It yields the protein CASRLGGLNTEAFF.